The rows below give T cell receptor beta chains drawn from one sample of a study of blood T cell repertoires in COVID-19. TCRdb's copy holds only in-frame clones and misses some; the assay was immunoSEQ multiplex PCR. The sample has roughly 200,000 clones, around 82% seen once. Sequencing was carried out using peripheral blood. These receptors were obtained from a man aged 40-49 years with active or convalescent COVID-19. Both conserved end residues are part of each CDR3. D genes are given only for firm matches. Clone size appears in some rows only: once, few, many, or a class for an expanded clone.

CDR3: CASSLEGPQENEQFF; DNA: TGTGCCAGCAGCTTGGAGGGGCCCCAAGAGAATGAGCAGTTCTTC; size: -; D: -; V: TRBV5-6; J: TRBJ2-1
CDR3: CASSPKSRENTEAFF; DNA: TGTGCCAGCAGCCCCAAGTCCAGGGAGAACACTGAAGCTTTCTTT; size: -; D: -; V: TRBV3-1/TRBV3-2; J: TRBJ1-1
CDR3: CASTAGTEYYGYTF; DNA: TGTGCCAGCACCGCCGGGACAGAATACTATGGCTACACCTTC; size: -; D: TRBD1; V: TRBV6-5; J: TRBJ1-2
CDR3: CASSPAGTGWTEAFF; DNA: TGTGCCAGCAGCCCAGCCGGGACAGGGTGGACTGAAGCTTTCTTT; size: -; D: TRBD1; V: TRBV7-8; J: TRBJ1-1
CDR3: CASSYRGRTGAFF; DNA: TGTGCCAGCTCATATCGGGGGAGGACCGGTGCTTTCTTT; size: -; D: -; V: TRBV12-3/TRBV12-4; J: TRBJ1-1
CDR3: CASSLSSYEQYF; DNA: TGTGCCAGCAGCTTGAGCTCCTACGAGCAGTACTTC; size: few; D: -; V: TRBV7-9; J: TRBJ2-7
CDR3: CSVDSSSYTDTQYF; DNA: TGCAGCGTTGATTCTAGCAGCTACACAGATACGCAGTATTTT; size: -; D: -; V: TRBV29-1; J: TRBJ2-3
CDR3: CATSDGARPNYGYTF; DNA: TGTGCCACCAGTGATGGGGCTCGCCCTAACTATGGCTACACCTTC; size: -; D: -; V: TRBV24-1; J: TRBJ1-2
CDR3: CASSWGQTNTGELFF; DNA: TGTGCCAGCAGTTGGGGGCAGACGAACACCGGGGAGCTGTTTTTT; size: -; D: -; V: TRBV6-5; J: TRBJ2-2
CDR3: CASSLDSRNTEAFF; DNA: TGTGCCAGCAGCCTGGACTCCAGGAACACTGAAGCTTTCTTT; size: -; D: -; V: TRBV7-9; J: TRBJ1-1
CDR3: CASRVRQTGVQETQYF; DNA: TGTGCCAGCAGGGTTCGACAGACAGGGGTCCAAGAGACCCAGTACTTC; size: -; D: -; V: TRBV21-1; J: TRBJ2-5
CDR3: CAINTGTGVTEAFF; DNA: TGTGCCATCAATACCGGGACGGGAGTTACTGAAGCTTTCTTT; size: -; D: -; V: TRBV10-3; J: TRBJ1-1
CDR3: CASSLRTGVTEAFF; DNA: TGTGCCAGCAGTTTAAGGACAGGGGTAACTGAAGCTTTCTTT; size: -; D: TRBD1; V: TRBV27; J: TRBJ1-1
CDR3: CASSYASEQFF; DNA: TGTGCCAGCAGTTACGCGAGTGAGCAGTTCTTC; size: -; D: -; V: TRBV6-5; J: TRBJ2-1
CDR3: CASRPPGHDYTF; DNA: TGTGCCAGCAGGCCCCCGGGACATGACTACACCTTC; size: -; D: -; V: TRBV6-1; J: TRBJ1-2
CDR3: CASSQNPSGRVNEQFF; DNA: TGTGCCAGCAGCCAAAACCCTAGCGGGAGGGTGAATGAGCAGTTCTTC; size: -; D: TRBD2; V: TRBV6-6; J: TRBJ2-1
CDR3: CASSHTSGGAMDTEAFF; DNA: TGTGCCAGCAGCCATACCTCCGGGGGGGCCATGGACACTGAAGCTTTCTTT; size: -; D: -; V: TRBV3-1/TRBV3-2; J: TRBJ1-1
CDR3: CASSYGASGNNEQFF; DNA: TGTGCCAGCAGTTACGGGGCTAGCGGTAACAATGAGCAGTTCTTC; size: -; D: TRBD2; V: TRBV6-2/TRBV6-3; J: TRBJ2-1
CDR3: CASRVDSTSYEQYF; DNA: TGTGCCAGCAGGGTGGACAGTACCTCCTACGAGCAGTACTTC; size: -; D: -; V: TRBV27; J: TRBJ2-7
CDR3: CATSVTGLQETQYF; DNA: TGTGCCACCAGTGTGACAGGCCTCCAAGAGACCCAGTACTTC; size: -; D: -; V: TRBV24-1; J: TRBJ2-5
CDR3: CASSLQGGQPQHF; DNA: TGTGCCAGCAGTCTCCAGGGAGGCCAGCCCCAGCATTTT; size: -; D: -; V: TRBV27; J: TRBJ1-5
CDR3: CASSFLDSGYGYTF; DNA: TGTGCCAGCAGCTTTCTGGACAGCGGCTATGGCTACACCTTC; size: once; D: -; V: TRBV7-9; J: TRBJ1-2
CDR3: CASSSPGDRGNSPLHF; DNA: TGCGCCAGCAGCTCTCCAGGGGACAGGGGGAATTCACCCCTCCACTTT; size: -; D: TRBD1; V: TRBV5-1; J: TRBJ1-6
CDR3: CASSPDRDTGELFF; DNA: TGTGCCAGCAGCCCCGACAGGGACACCGGGGAGCTGTTTTTT; size: -; D: TRBD1; V: TRBV7-3; J: TRBJ2-2
CDR3: CASSESPGQGSLEETQYF; DNA: TGCGCCAGCAGTGAGTCGCCGGGACAGGGTAGCCTCGAAGAGACCCAGTACTTC; size: -; D: TRBD1; V: TRBV10-2; J: TRBJ2-5
CDR3: CASSPISEEDEQYF; DNA: TGTGCCAGCTCACCTATTTCGGAGGAGGATGAGCAGTACTTC; size: many; D: -; V: TRBV18; J: TRBJ2-7
CDR3: CASSVGQGGRNQPQHF; DNA: TGTGCCAGCAGTGTCGGACAGGGGGGAAGAAATCAGCCCCAGCATTTT; size: -; D: TRBD1; V: TRBV6-1; J: TRBJ1-5
CDR3: CASSPRQGTDTQYF; DNA: TGTGCCAGCAGCCCCCGACAGGGGACAGATACGCAGTATTTT; size: -; D: TRBD1; V: TRBV11-1; J: TRBJ2-3
CDR3: CATGSEGTYGYTF; DNA: TGTGCCACCGGTAGCGAGGGTACCTATGGCTACACCTTC; size: few; D: -; V: TRBV24-1; J: TRBJ1-2
CDR3: CSASGSGDADTQYF; DNA: TGCAGTGCTAGTGGGAGCGGGGACGCAGATACGCAGTATTTT; size: -; D: TRBD2; V: TRBV20-1; J: TRBJ2-3
CDR3: CASSLTADSHNEQFF; DNA: TGTGCCAGCAGCTTAACAGCGGACTCACACAATGAGCAGTTCTTC; size: -; D: -; V: TRBV7-6; J: TRBJ2-1
CDR3: CASSQEASGVTDTQYF; DNA: TGTGCCAGCAGCCAAGAGGCTAGCGGGGTCACAGATACGCAGTATTTT; size: -; D: TRBD2; V: TRBV3-1/TRBV3-2; J: TRBJ2-3
CDR3: CASSYEGTMPEAFF; DNA: TGTGCCAGCAGTTACGAGGGTACTATGCCTGAAGCTTTCTTT; size: -; D: -; V: TRBV6-5; J: TRBJ1-1
CDR3: CASSLGGFDGYTF; DNA: TGTGCCAGCAGCTTAGGAGGGTTCGATGGCTACACCTTC; size: few; D: -; V: TRBV7-9; J: TRBJ1-2
CDR3: CASSPQTGGSEKLFF; DNA: TGTGCCAGCAGCCCCCAGACAGGGGGTAGTGAAAAACTGTTTTTT; size: -; D: TRBD1; V: TRBV7-6; J: TRBJ1-4
CDR3: CASSDSVGTGYFRANVLTF; DNA: TGTGCCAGCAGCGACTCCGTCGGGACAGGGTATTTTCGGGCCAACGTCCTGACTTTC; size: -; D: TRBD1; V: TRBV6-6; J: TRBJ2-6
CDR3: CASSLGGSNYGYTF; DNA: TGTGCCAGCAGCTTGGGAGGATCTAACTATGGCTACACCTTC; size: once; D: -; V: TRBV7-2; J: TRBJ1-2
CDR3: CASSLDGPGTGNTIYF; DNA: TGTGCCAGCAGCTTGGACGGACCGGGGACAGGAAACACCATATATTTT; size: -; D: -; V: TRBV5-4; J: TRBJ1-3
CDR3: CASHIQGASNEKLFF; DNA: TGTGCCAGTCATATACAGGGGGCCTCTAATGAAAAACTGTTTTTT; size: -; D: TRBD1; V: TRBV19; J: TRBJ1-4
CDR3: CASSWTGTNYGYTF; DNA: TGTGCCAGCAGCTGGACAGGAACTAACTATGGCTACACCTTC; size: -; D: TRBD1; V: TRBV27; J: TRBJ1-2
CDR3: CASSLGQGYSPLHF; DNA: TGTGCCAGCAGCCTTGGACAGGGTTATTCACCCCTCCACTTT; size: -; D: TRBD1; V: TRBV7-2; J: TRBJ1-6
CDR3: CASRPMATGGSGEAFF; DNA: TGTGCCAGTAGACCAATGGCGACAGGGGGCTCAGGTGAAGCTTTCTTT; size: -; D: TRBD1; V: TRBV19; J: TRBJ1-1
CDR3: CASAEGGLQNSPLHF; DNA: TGCGCCAGCGCGGAAGGGGGTTTGCAGAATTCACCCCTCCACTTT; size: few; D: -; V: TRBV5-1; J: TRBJ1-6
CDR3: CAWTRSSYNSPLHF; DNA: TGTGCCTGGACACGCAGCTCCTATAATTCACCCCTCCACTTT; size: -; D: -; V: TRBV30; J: TRBJ1-6
CDR3: CASTTLGQAVTEAFF; DNA: TGTGCCAGCACCACCTTAGGACAGGCGGTGACTGAAGCTTTCTTT; size: -; D: TRBD1; V: TRBV25-1; J: TRBJ1-1
CDR3: CASSPSGSQGSNQPQHF; DNA: TGTGCCAGCAGTCCCTCTGGTTCGCAGGGCAGCAATCAGCCCCAGCATTTT; size: -; D: -; V: TRBV27; J: TRBJ1-5
CDR3: CATSEKPSELFF; DNA: TGTGCCACCAGTGAGAAGCCCTCGGAGCTGTTTTTT; size: -; D: -; V: TRBV24-1; J: TRBJ2-2
CDR3: CASSEIAGQETQYF; DNA: TGTGCCAGCAGTGAAATAGCGGGACAAGAGACCCAGTACTTC; size: -; D: TRBD2; V: TRBV6-1; J: TRBJ2-5
CDR3: CASSPDRGRGETQYF; DNA: TGTGCCAGCAGCCCGGATCGTGGAAGGGGGGAGACCCAGTACTTC; size: -; D: -; V: TRBV5-5; J: TRBJ2-5
CDR3: CASSVEGTGVMNTEAFF; DNA: TGTGCCAGCAGCGTAGAAGGAACAGGGGTTATGAACACTGAAGCTTTCTTT; size: -; D: TRBD1; V: TRBV9; J: TRBJ1-1
CDR3: CASSLRDRNTEAFF; DNA: TGTGCCAGCAGCTTACGCGACAGGAACACTGAAGCTTTCTTT; size: -; D: -; V: TRBV7-8; J: TRBJ1-1
CDR3: CASSIGQGAVLEQFF; DNA: TGTGCCAGCAGCATAGGGCAGGGGGCCGTACTCGAGCAGTTCTTC; size: once; D: TRBD1; V: TRBV7-2; J: TRBJ2-1